Sequencing of this TCR beta chain was carried out in a study of cytomegalovirus exposure and HLA in healthy donors. Study outcomes and limitations: Across donors, sequencing depth was assumed by presence/absence analyses to be roughly uniform.

On this clone: The antigen is undetermined.

J was trimmed by 3 bases and V by 6 bases; bases with no gene match: 6. Germline loops: CDR1 SNHLY, CDR2 FYNNEI. This CDR3 is built from 14 residues. Researchers ran the PCR with 60 Vbeta and 13 Jbeta primers. Method: immunoSEQ multiplex PCR; TCRdb's copy keeps in-frame clones and lacks some. The table lists about 110,000 clones, 70% to 85% of them singletons. The sequence derives from a male donor in good health and CMV-seronegative. Input material: PBMCs. V usage is TRBV2 and J usage is TRBJ1-2; 8 nucleotides line up with TRBD1. Written as DNA, the CDR3 is TGTGCCAGCAGCCGGACAGGGCTGGACTATGGCTACACCTTC. This encodes CASSRTGLDYGYTF.